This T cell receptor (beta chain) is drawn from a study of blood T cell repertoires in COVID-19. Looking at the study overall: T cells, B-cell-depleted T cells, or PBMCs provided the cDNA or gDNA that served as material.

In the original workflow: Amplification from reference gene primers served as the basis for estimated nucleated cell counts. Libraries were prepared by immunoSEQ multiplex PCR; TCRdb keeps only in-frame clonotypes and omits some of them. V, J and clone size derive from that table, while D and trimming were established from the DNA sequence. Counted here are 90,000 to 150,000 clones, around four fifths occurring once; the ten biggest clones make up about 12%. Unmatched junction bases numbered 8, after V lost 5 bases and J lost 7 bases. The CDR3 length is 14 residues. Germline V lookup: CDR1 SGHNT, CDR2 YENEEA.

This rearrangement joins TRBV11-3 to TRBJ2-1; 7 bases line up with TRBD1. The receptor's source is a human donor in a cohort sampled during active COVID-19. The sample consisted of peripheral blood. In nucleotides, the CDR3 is TGTGCCAGCAGCCCAGGGACACAGGGGAATGAGCAGTTCTTC. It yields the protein CASSPGTQGNEQFF.